The TCR beta chain under discussion was sequenced for a study of blood T cells in healthy people across ages. The study, taken as a whole, reports: With naive T cell percentage, TCR beta diversity showed a strong correlation. Total diversity from one million sequenced T cells was likely underestimated.

Per individual sample, total RNA of at least 5.5 micrograms was extracted. Alongside a J-beta primer mix, a sample-barcoded 5' primer served in a second PCR lasting about 7 to 12 cycles. TCRdb analysed the 5' RACE reads with MiXCR anew, one entry per CDR3 protein. The data contain about 1 million distinct CDR3 sequences, 45% of them singletons. The CDR3 has 15 residues. Germline CDR1 is MNHNS and CDR2 is SASEGT. V shed 7 bases and J shed 5 bases, with 15 bases lying between them. Comment on this clonotype: Its antigen is undetermined.

The sample comprised blood. This chain links TRBV6-1 with TRBJ1-6; tentative D call: TRBD1 (5 bases). The receptor comes from a woman aged 60-70 years in good health. CDR3 sequence: CASIGGLLNNSPLHF. CDR3 coding DNA: TGTGCCAGCATCGGGGGTTTACTCAATAATTCACCCCTCCACTTT.